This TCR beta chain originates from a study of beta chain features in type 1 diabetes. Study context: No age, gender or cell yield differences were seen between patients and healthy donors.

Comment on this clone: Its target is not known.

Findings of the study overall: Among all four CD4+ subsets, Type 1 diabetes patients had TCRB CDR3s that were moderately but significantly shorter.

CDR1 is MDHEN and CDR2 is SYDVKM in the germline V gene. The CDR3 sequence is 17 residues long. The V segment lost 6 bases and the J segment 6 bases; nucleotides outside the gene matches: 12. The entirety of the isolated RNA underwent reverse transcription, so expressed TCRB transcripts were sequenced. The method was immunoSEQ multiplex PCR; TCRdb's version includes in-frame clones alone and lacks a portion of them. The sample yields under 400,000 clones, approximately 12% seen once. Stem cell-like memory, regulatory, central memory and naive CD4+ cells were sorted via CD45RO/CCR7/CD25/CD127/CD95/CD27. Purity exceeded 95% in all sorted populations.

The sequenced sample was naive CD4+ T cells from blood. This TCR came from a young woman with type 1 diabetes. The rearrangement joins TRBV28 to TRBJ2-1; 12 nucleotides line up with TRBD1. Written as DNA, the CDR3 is TGTGCCAGCAGCTTAAACGCCGGGACAGGGGGCGCCAATGAGCAGTTCTTC. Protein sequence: CASSLNAGTGGANEQFF.